This T cell receptor (beta chain) is from a study of blood T cell repertoires in COVID-19. Study at large: Material from acute and convalescent COVID-19 was sourced from the United States, Italy and Spain. The cDNA or gDNA used as material had been derived from T cells, B-cell-depleted T cells, or PBMCs.

The CDR3 spans 15 residues. CDR1 and CDR2 (germline): LGHDT, YNNKEL (reference sequence). V lost 6 bases, J lost 3 bases, and 11 bases stayed unmatched. Authors' analysis steps: Scientists estimated how many nucleated cells there were by amplifying reference gene primers. Repertoires were generated with immunoSEQ multiplex PCR, while TCRdb's copy carries only in-frame clones and drops some. From that table come the V and J calls and clone size; the DNA was used to work out D and trimming. The repertoire consists of tens of thousands of clones, with 82% occurring once and the leading ten covering roughly 13%.

The source material was peripheral blood. The receptor comes from a human donor with acute or convalescent COVID-19. The donor label of this sample is uncertain. The rearrangement links TRBV3-1 (or the pseudogene TRBV3-2) to TRBJ2-7, with TRBD2 matching over 7 bases. The CDR3 sequence is CASRLIHTGGYEQYF. The CDR3 region has the DNA TGTGCCAGCAGACTTATCCATACGGGAGGCTACGAGCAGTACTTC.